The 13 T cell receptor beta chains in this list originate from one sample, sequenced in a study of cytomegalovirus exposure and HLA in healthy donors. PCR primers comprised 60 Vbeta and 13 Jbeta primers. Profiling relied on immunoSEQ multiplex PCR, and the TCRdb table lists in-frame clones only, not all of them. The profile shows roughly 250,000 clones, about four fifths of them singletons. The source material was PBMCs. The receptor source for this set is a girl aged 2 to 10 in good health and CMV-seronegative.

J is TRBJ2-7 and V is TRBV6-1; the D is unclear. CDR1 and CDR2 from the germline V gene are MNHNS and SASEGT. CDR3 length equals 11 residues. V was pared by 8 bases and J by 5 bases, with 10 bases between. The CDR3 nucleotides are TGTGCCAGCGCGCCGTTCGACGAGCAGTACTTC. This encodes CASAPFDEQYF.

This chain connects TRBV7-6 to TRBJ1-5; 7 nucleotides agree with TRBD1. Trimming cost V 1 base and J 6 bases; bases outside gene matches: 12. Germline CDR1 reads SGHVS; CDR2 reads FNYEAQ. This CDR3 has 17 residues. The CDR3 sequence is CASSLGPTGDKIQPQHF. As DNA, the CDR3 is TGTGCCAGCAGCTTAGGCCCAACAGGGGACAAAATTCAGCCCCAGCATTTT.

This clone came up once. The rearrangement links TRBV5-1 to TRBJ2-7, with TRBD2 matching 12 bases. The CDR3 is 14 residues long. Germline assignment: CDR1 SGHRS and CDR2 YFSETQ. V shed 6 bases and J 6 bases; nucleotides not matched to a gene: 7. The CDR3 loop reads CASTTGLAGREQYF. The CDR3 DNA reads TGCGCCAGCACCACGGGACTAGCGGGCCGCGAGCAGTACTTC.

The chain is built from TRBV9 and TRBJ2-1; TRBD2 might be the D (7 bases). Per the germline V gene, CDR1 is SGDLS and CDR2 is YYNGEE. V was clipped by 0 bases and J by 0 bases, with 28 bases between them. This CDR3 contains 22 residues. The CDR3 nucleotides are TGTGCCAGCAGCGTAGACCAAGGGGGGGACCTAGCTTCCTTTTACTCCTACAATGAGCAGTTCTTC. This gives the protein CASSVDQGGDLASFYSYNEQFF.

The chain joins TRBV7-2 to TRBJ1-2; the D gene is possibly TRBD1 (6 bases). The length of the CDR3 is 14 residues. Germline V CDR1 and CDR2: SGHTA, FQGNSA. V shed 5 bases and J shed 5 bases, with 15 bases lying between them. Here the CDR3 reads CASSPRGRRYGYTF. In nucleotides, the CDR3 is TGTGCCAGCAGCCCCAGGGGCAGGCGGTATGGCTACACCTTC.

The rearrangement uses TRBV6-6 and TRBJ2-4, with a weak D call TRBD2 (6 bases). CDR1 and CDR2 from the germline V gene are MNHNY and SVGAGI (reference sequence). The CDR3 is made up of 14 amino acids. V was cut by 4 bases and J by 8 bases, with 15 bases left in between. The CDR3 DNA reads as TGTGCCAGCAGTTGGGGGGATGGAGGGGACATTCAGTACTTC. Encoded protein: CASSWGDGGDIQYF.

This clone was picked up a small number of times. V and J are TRBV2 and TRBJ2-3, with D perhaps matching TRBD2 (6 bases). The germline CDR1 and CDR2 sequences are SNHLY and FYNNEI. The germline V and J ends were trimmed by 2 bases and 4 bases, with 16 bases remaining between them. The length of the CDR3 is 16 residues. Written as DNA, the CDR3 is TGTGCCAGCAGTGAAAGTAGACGGGAGAGCCCAGATACGCAGTATTTT. Translation gives CASSESRRESPDTQYF.

This clone occurred a few times. The chain is built from TRBV25-1 and TRBJ1-1, with a possible D match to TRBD1 (5 bases). Germline V gives CDR1 MGHDK, CDR2 SYGVNS. V lost 1 base to trimming and J lost 5 bases, with 11 bases between them. The CDR3 extends over 14 amino acids. The CDR3 here is CASSEWRGGTEAFF. DNA of the CDR3: TGTGCCAGCAGTGAATGGCGGGGGGGAACTGAAGCTTTCTTT.

The CDR3 spells CASSRVGNQDTQYF. The CDR3 nucleotides are TGTGCCAGCAGCCGGGTCGGGAATCAAGATACGCAGTATTTT. The chain employs TRBV28 and TRBJ2-3, with TRBD2 as a possible D gene (5 bases). This CDR3 contains 14 residues. Per germline, CDR1 MDHEN and CDR2 SYDVKM. V dropped 6 bases and J dropped 5 bases, with 15 bases sitting between them.

This chain joins TRBV27 and TRBJ2-7; D uncertain. Germline CDR1 and CDR2: MNHEY and SMNVEV (reference sequence). V lost 0 bases, J lost 0 bases, and 6 bases lay in between. This CDR3 is 14 amino acids long. The CDR3 DNA reads as TGTGCCAGCAGTTTATCGGGCAGCTCCTACGAGCAGTACTTC. Its translation is CASSLSGSSYEQYF.

The rearrangement uses TRBV5-1 and TRBJ1-1; D not resolved. Germline assignment: CDR1 SGHRS and CDR2 YFSETQ. The CDR3 is 12 amino acids. Trimming left V 4 bases short and J 4 bases short, with 8 bases between. The DNA for the CDR3 is TGCGCCAGCAGCAGAAGAGGCACTGAAGCTTTCTTT. Its translation is CASSRRGTEAFF.

The chain links TRBV5-6 to TRBJ2-5; tentatively, D is TRBD2 (6 bases). The germline CDR1 and CDR2 sequences are SGHDT and YYEEEE. With 4 bases removed from V and 7 bases from J, the gap between germline ends came to 17 bases. This CDR3 is 14 amino acids long. DNA for the CDR3: TGTGCCAGCAGCCAAAACTCCCCCGGGGGGACCCAGTACTTC. Translated, it gives CASSQNSPGGTQYF.

This clone was recorded once. V is TRBV28 and J is TRBJ1-2, with TRBD1 matching 8 bases. CDR3 size: 12 residues. Looked up from germline, CDR1 is MDHEN and CDR2 is SYDVKM. Trimming removed 5 bases from V and 8 bases from J; junction bases left unmatched: 4. CDR3 nucleotides: TGTGCCAGCAGTCAGGGGGCGGGAGGCTACACCTTC. Its translation: CASSQGAGGYTF.